These 27 T cell receptor beta chains were all obtained from the same sample, sequenced in a study of CD8+ T cells in alopecia areata. Extraction and reverse transcription of RNA yielded cDNA as the sequencing template. Profiling relied on immunoSEQ multiplex PCR, and the TCRdb table lists in-frame clones only, not all of them. The repertoire holds about 97,000 clones, with 41% as singletons. Sequencing was done on a sample of CD4+ T cells sorted from blood. The source is a human donor with alopecia areata.

The chain links TRBV29-1 to TRBJ2-2, with 8 bases lining up with TRBD1. CDR1 and CDR2 (germline): SQVTM, ANQGSEA. CDR3 length: 14 amino acids. V lost 6 bases to trimming and J lost 5 bases; unmatched junction nucleotides: 8. CDR3 bases: TGCAGCGTGAGAGGGACAGGAGGGACCGGGGAGCTGTTTTTT. Its translation: CSVRGTGGTGELFF.

This clone was detected only a few times. The chain combines TRBV28 with TRBJ1-1; maybe TRBD1 (5 bases). Germline-derived CDR1 and CDR2 are MDHEN and SYDVKM. The V end was cut by 6 bases, the J end by 0 bases, with 17 bases between. This CDR3 spans 16 amino acids. CDR3 loop: CASSRPGVGVNTEAFF. The DNA for the CDR3 is TGTGCCAGCAGCCGACCGGGGGTGGGCGTGAACACTGAAGCTTTCTTT. Together with reference TRBV28 and TRBJ1-1, the CDR3 gives the full variable domain: DVKVTQSSRYLVKRTGEKVFLECVQDMDHENMFWYRQDPGLGLRLIYFSYDVKMKEKGDIPEGYSVSREKKERFSLILESASTNQTSMYLCASSRPGVGVNTEAFFGQGTRLTVV.

The gene calls are TRBV20-1 and TRBJ2-7; D unclear. The CDR3 is made up of 11 amino acids. Germline CDR1 DFQATT, CDR2 SNEGSKA (reference sequence). Trimming stripped 3 bases from V and 3 bases from J, with 6 bases between. CDR3 DNA sequence: TGCAGTGCTAGGGCCTTCTACGAGCAGTACTTC. Protein sequence: CSARAFYEQYF.

The chain uses TRBV5-1 and TRBJ2-7; TRBD1 matches at 8 bases. Germline CDR1 reads SGHRS; CDR2 reads YFSETQ. Germline trimming cut 0 bases from V and 11 bases from J; bases unmatched to any gene: 7. The CDR3 totals 13 residues. CDR3 DNA: TGCGCCAGCAGCTTGGTGACAGGGGCTGAGGAGTACTTC. Protein product: CASSLVTGAEEYF.

This clone has more than one count but fewer than ten. The rearrangement uses TRBV7-9 and TRBJ1-5; 11 bases line up with TRBD1. This CDR3 contains 16 residues. CDR1 is SEHNR and CDR2 is FQNEAQ in the germline V gene (reference sequence). V gave up 3 bases and J gave up 9 bases; unmatched junction bases: 10. The CDR3 sequence: CASSLGTGGPGWPQHF. The CDR3 bases are TGTGCCAGCAGCTTGGGGACAGGGGGACCGGGTTGGCCCCAGCATTTT. The full variable domain, in which reference TRBV7-9 and TRBJ1-5 provide the parts outside the CDR3, is DTGVSQNPRHKITKRGQNVTFRCDPISEHNRLYWYRQTLGQGPEFLTYFQNEAQLEKSRLLSDRFSAERPKGSFSTLEIQRTEQGDSAMYLCASSLGTGGPGWPQHFGDGTRLSIL.

The rearrangement joins TRBV9 to TRBJ1-1, with 10 bases that match TRBD1. From germline, CDR1 is SGDLS and CDR2 YYNGEE. This CDR3 is built from 14 residues. V was clipped by 4 bases and J by 2 bases; unmatched bases: 2. This CDR3 is CASSQTGGNTEAFF. CDR3 in DNA: TGTGCCAGCAGCCAGACAGGGGGCAACACTGAAGCTTTCTTT.

The sample holds a few counts of this clone. This chain uses TRBV9 with TRBJ1-4; D is unresolved. The CDR3 consists of 15 residues. Deletions cut 3 bases from V and 5 bases from J, with 14 bases between. In germline, CDR1 is SGDLS, CDR2 YYNGEE. CDR3 region: CASSAHSGTNEKLFF. The CDR3 bases are TGTGCCAGCAGCGCCCATTCCGGAACAAATGAAAAACTGTTTTTT.

This chain joins TRBV7-8 and TRBJ2-5, with D unresolved. V was clipped by 1 base and J by 5 bases, with 8 bases between them. Per germline, CDR1 SGHVS and CDR2 FQNEAQ. CDR3 length equals 13 residues. The CDR3 coding sequence is TGTGCCAGCAGCTTAGTAGGGATGGAGACCCAGTACTTC. Encoded protein: CASSLVGMETQYF.

V gene TRBV7-2 combines with J gene TRBJ2-5; D is unclear. Germline V gene lookup returns CDR1 SGHTA and CDR2 FQGNSA. Trimming removed 5 bases from V and 7 bases from J, with 17 bases in between. This CDR3 region has 14 residues. The CDR3: CASSHPGPKSTQYF. The CDR3, as DNA: TGTGCCAGCAGCCACCCGGGCCCCAAGTCGACCCAGTACTTC.

This clone was found a few times. V and J are TRBV7-9 and TRBJ2-3; D is perhaps TRBD2 (6 bases). The CDR3 is 13 amino acids. In germline, CDR1 is SEHNR, CDR2 FQNEAQ (reference sequence). Trimming took 11 bases from V and 1 from J, leaving 13 bases between them. The CDR3 DNA reads TGTGCCTACTCGGGACTTCGCACAGATACGCAGTATTTT. This sequence encodes CAYSGLRTDTQYF.

The genes are TRBV5-4 and TRBJ2-6; 7 positions match TRBD2. The CDR3 spans 15 residues. Germline lookup yields CDR1 SGHNT and CDR2 YYREEE (reference sequence). The V gene end was trimmed by 0 bases and the J gene end by 4 bases; junction bases not matched to a gene: 1. The CDR3 bases are TGTGCCAGCAGCTTGGTGGGACTAGGGGCCAACGTCCTGACTTTC. Its translation is CASSLVGLGANVLTF.

CDR3 sequence: CSGVRQYNEQFF. Here the CDR3 DNA reads TGCAGCGGGGTACGGCAATACAATGAGCAGTTCTTC. The rearrangement joins TRBV29-1 to TRBJ2-1; D unresolved. Trimming left V 7 bases short and J 4 bases short, with 11 bases between. Germline V CDR1 and CDR2: SQVTM, ANQGSEA. The CDR3 is made up of 12 amino acids.

The sample holds a few counts of this clone. V and J are TRBV7-9 and TRBJ2-3, with D uncertain. V dropped 3 bases and J dropped 2 bases, with 9 bases sitting between them. CDR3 length equals 14 residues. Germline V gene lookup returns CDR1 SEHNR and CDR2 FQNEAQ (reference sequence). This CDR3 reads CASSFALVTDTQYF. The CDR3 coding sequence is TGTGCCAGCAGCTTTGCCCTGGTCACAGATACGCAGTATTTT.

CDR3: CASSEAAWSVQETQYF. CDR3 in DNA: TGTGCCAGCAGTGAAGCAGCCTGGTCAGTCCAAGAGACCCAGTACTTC. V gene TRBV6-1 combines with J gene TRBJ2-5; D gene unclear. Germline V gene lookup returns CDR1 MNHNS and CDR2 SASEGT. There are 16 residues in the CDR3. Trimming left V 0 bases short and J 1 base short, with 12 bases between.

This clone was counted between two and nine times. The chain is built from TRBV7-8 and TRBJ2-1; D is unclear. The CDR3 extends over 15 amino acids. Trimming pared 1 base from V and 2 bases from J, leaving 9 bases between. Germline V gene sequence: CDR1 SGHVS, CDR2 FQNEAQ. The chain's CDR3 is CASSLGSGPYNEQFF. The CDR3 nucleotides read TGTGCCAGCAGCTTAGGTTCAGGACCCTACAATGAGCAGTTCTTC.

The chain carries TRBV19 and TRBJ2-3, with 8 bases lining up with TRBD1. This CDR3 is 15 amino acids long. Trimming at V came to 5 bases and at J to 4 bases, leaving 8 bases not matched to a gene. Germline V lookup: CDR1 LNHDA, CDR2 SQIVND (reference sequence). The CDR3 sequence: CASSADRGAADTQYF. The CDR3 coding sequence is TGTGCCAGTAGTGCAGACAGGGGAGCCGCAGATACGCAGTATTTT.

A single count supports this clone. This chain links TRBV11-2 with TRBJ1-1; TRBD1 matches 7 bases. The germline V gene has CDR1 SGHAT and CDR2 FQNNGV. There are 14 residues in the CDR3. Unmatched junction bases numbered 2, after V lost 4 bases and J lost 0 bases. The CDR3 sequence: CASSSDRVNTEAFF. DNA of the CDR3: TGTGCCAGCAGCTCAGACAGGGTGAACACTGAAGCTTTCTTT.

The V and J genes are TRBV30 and TRBJ2-7; no clear D gene. CDR1 is GTSNPN, CDR2 SVGIG, per germline (reference sequence). The CDR3 consists of 11 residues. V gave up 5 bases and J gave up 3 bases, with 8 bases separating them. In nucleotides, the CDR3 is TGTGCCTGGGCAGGAGACTACGAGCAGTACTTC. It encodes CAWAGDYEQYF.

This clone was detected only a few times. The J gene is TRBJ1-2, the V gene TRBV5-4, with a tentative D call TRBD1 (6 bases). Germline lookup yields CDR1 SGHNT and CDR2 YYREEE (reference sequence). The CDR3 is made up of 13 amino acids. With 4 bases removed from V and 4 bases from J, the gap between germline ends came to 11 bases. CDR3 in DNA: TGTGCCAGCAGCATGGACAGCCGCTATGGCTACACCTTC. Amino acid sequence: CASSMDSRYGYTF.

The V call is TRBV2, the J call TRBJ1-5; possible D gene TRBD1, 5 bases. Trimming stripped 8 bases from V and 4 bases from J, with 12 bases between. The CDR3 totals 13 residues. In germline, CDR1 is SNHLY, CDR2 FYNNEI. CDR3 protein: CASGGRGNQPQHF. Here the CDR3 DNA reads TGTGCCAGCGGGGGACGGGGTAATCAGCCCCAGCATTTT.

The chain recombines TRBV5-1 with TRBJ2-2; D unclear. There are 12 residues in the CDR3. Per germline, CDR1 SGHRS and CDR2 YFSETQ. Trimming took 0 bases from V and 6 from J, leaving 3 bases between them. The CDR3 loop is CASSLGSGELFF. In nucleotides, the CDR3 is TGCGCCAGCAGCTTGGGTTCCGGGGAGCTGTTTTTT.

About this clone: Other DNA sequences in this specimen translate into the identical CDR3. The genes are TRBV2 and TRBJ2-7, with D perhaps TRBD1 (6 bases). The germline V gene encodes CDR1 SNHLY and CDR2 FYNNEI. V was cut by 3 bases and J by 2 bases, with 11 bases left in between. The CDR3 length is 14 residues. CDR3 in amino acids: CASSELQGAYEQYF. CDR3 nucleotides: TGTGCCAGCAGTGAGCTACAGGGTGCCTACGAGCAGTACTTC.

The chain couples TRBV30 to TRBJ2-1; 9 bases align to TRBD2. Germline lookup yields CDR1 GTSNPN and CDR2 SVGIG (reference sequence). V was pared by 1 base and J by 5 bases, with 9 bases of the junction left unmatched. The CDR3 spans 16 residues. Here the CDR3 reads CAWSDPLAGPNNEQFF. CDR3 bases: TGTGCCTGGAGTGACCCGCTAGCGGGGCCCAACAATGAGCAGTTCTTC.

The rearrangement joins TRBV2 to TRBJ2-3; D is ambiguous. Germline V gives CDR1 SNHLY, CDR2 FYNNEI. This CDR3 has 12 amino acids. Trimming shortened V by 1 base and J by 2 bases, and 1 base separated the two germline ends. The CDR3, as DNA: TGTGCCAGCAGTGAAGACACAGATACGCAGTATTTT. It encodes CASSEDTDTQYF.

The CDR3 reads CASGVNQPQHF. CDR3 nucleotides: TGTGCCAGCGGAGTCAATCAGCCCCAGCATTTT. The gene calls are TRBV2 and TRBJ1-5; D gene ambiguous. Per the germline V gene, CDR1 is SNHLY and CDR2 is FYNNEI. With 8 bases removed from V and 3 bases from J, the gap between germline ends came to 5 bases. The CDR3 covers 11 residues.

This clone was counted a few times. This sequence joins TRBV7-2 and TRBJ2-5; 8 bases are shared with TRBD2. This CDR3 has 14 residues. The trim removed 3 bases at V and 4 bases at J, leaving 4 bases unmatched. Germline V gives CDR1 SGHTA, CDR2 FQGNSA. For the CDR3, the DNA is TGTGCCAGCAGCTTCCAAAGCGGGAGAGAGACCCAGTACTTC. As protein: CASSFQSGRETQYF. The complete variable domain, with remaining parts taken from reference TRBV7-2 and TRBJ2-5, reads GAGVSQSPSNKVTEKGKDVELRCDPISGHTALYWYRQSLGQGLEFLIYFQGNSAPDKSGLPSDRFSAERTGGSVSTLTIQRTQQEDSAVYLCASSFQSGRETQYFGPGTRLLVL.

The genes are TRBV30 and TRBJ1-4; D ambiguous. Germline V gene sequence: CDR1 GTSNPN, CDR2 SVGIG (reference sequence). This CDR3 comprises 18 residues. The germline V and J ends were trimmed by 4 bases and 0 bases, with 21 bases remaining between them. The CDR3 nucleotides are TGTGCCTGGACCCGGCGGAGCAGAGCAGAGGCAACTAATGAAAAACTGTTTTTT. This translates into CAWTRRSRAEATNEKLFF.